The next 25 T cell receptor beta chains were all read from a single sample in a study of T cell responses to AZD1222 COVID-19 vaccine. TCRdb's copy holds only in-frame clones and misses some; the assay was immunoSEQ multiplex PCR. In the table there are approximately 150,000 clones, 92% of which are singletons. The specimen comprised peripheral blood, sampled on day 0 of AZD1222 vaccination. All receptors come from an adult in good health.

This chain connects TRBV19 to TRBJ1-2; 8 nucleotides agree with TRBD1. Germline CDR1 and CDR2: LNHDA and SQIVND (reference sequence). V trimming: 2 bases; J trimming: 7 bases; junction bases outside the gene matches: 6. This CDR3 comprises 14 residues. The CDR3 DNA reads as TGTGCCAGTAGTATATCGGTAGGACAGGGTGGCTACACCTTC. It is translated as CASSISVGQGGYTF.

The rearrangement links TRBV7-2 to TRBJ2-7; 8 bases match TRBD2. V lost 4 bases and J lost 2; bases outside the gene matches: 7. Germline V gene lookup returns CDR1 SGHTA and CDR2 FQGNSA. The CDR3 consists of 15 residues. The CDR3 protein is CASSWGAGGTYEQYF. The CDR3 DNA follows: TGTGCCAGCAGCTGGGGGGCGGGAGGTACCTACGAGCAGTACTTC. The whole variable domain, filled in from reference TRBV7-2 and TRBJ2-7, reads GAGVSQSPSNKVTEKGKDVELRCDPISGHTALYWYRQSLGQGLEFLIYFQGNSAPDKSGLPSDRFSAERTGGSVSTLTIQRTQQEDSAVYLCASSWGAGGTYEQYFGPGTRLTVT.

The chain employs TRBV3-1 (or the pseudogene TRBV3-2) and TRBJ1-5, with no clear D. The V end lost 2 bases, the J end lost 4 bases, and 6 bases lay between the germline ends. The CDR3 contains 13 residues. Germline V CDR1 and CDR2: LGHDT, YNNKEL (reference sequence). The chain's CDR3 is CASSQRRNQPQHF. The CDR3 DNA reads TGTGCCAGCAGCCAACGCAGGAATCAGCCCCAGCATTTT.

The chain joins TRBV13 to TRBJ1-1, with D possibly matching TRBD1 (5 bases). Germline CDR1 PRHDT, CDR2 FYEKMQ (reference sequence). Trimming pared 3 bases from V and 11 bases from J, leaving 16 bases between. This CDR3 has 13 amino acids. As DNA, the CDR3 is TGTGCCAGCAGCTTCCTGGGAACCAAGGGGGCTTTCTTT. Its translation is CASSFLGTKGAFF.

The chain has TRBV20-1 and TRBJ2-7; D is uncertain. The CDR3 is 11 amino acids. CDR1 DFQATT and CDR2 SNEGSKA come from the germline V gene (reference sequence). The V end was cut by 2 bases, the J end by 7 bases, with 9 bases between. The CDR3 DNA is TGCAGTGCTAGAATAGCTCGAGAGCAGTACTTC. This codes for CSARIAREQYF.

The V gene is TRBV27, the J gene TRBJ1-1, with 8 bases lining up with TRBD1. There are 14 residues in the CDR3. The V gene end was trimmed by 2 bases and the J gene end by 4 bases; junction bases not matched to a gene: 3. The germline CDR1 and CDR2 sequences are MNHEY and SMNVEV (reference sequence). The CDR3 here is CASSLNRGGTEAFF. The CDR3 DNA is TGTGCCAGCAGTTTAAACAGGGGGGGCACTGAAGCTTTCTTT.

The chain's CDR3 is CASSFYRDRGLEQFF. The DNA of the CDR3 is TGTGCCAGCAGTTTCTACCGGGACAGGGGACTTGAGCAGTTCTTC. V and J are TRBV27 and TRBJ2-1, with 10 bases that match TRBD1. The ends lost 3 bases at V and 9 bases at J; junction bases unmatched: 8. The CDR3 spans 15 residues. Germline lookup yields CDR1 MNHEY and CDR2 SMNVEV (reference sequence).

The chain carries TRBV5-6 and TRBJ2-3; TRBD1 matches 12 bases. The V and J ends lost 4 bases and 2 bases, in that order; junction bases with no gene match: 11. This CDR3 has 18 amino acids. Germline CDR1 is SGHDT and CDR2 is YYEEEE. The CDR3 DNA reads as TGTGCCAGCAGCCCAGTCCCGGGACAGGGGGCCTTCACAGATACGCAGTATTTT. Its protein is CASSPVPGQGAFTDTQYF.

The V gene is TRBV24-1, the J gene TRBJ1-1; weak D call: TRBD1 (5 bases). This CDR3 contains 14 residues. V dropped 3 bases and J dropped 1 base, with 8 bases sitting between them. Germline CDR1 and CDR2: KGHDR and SFDVKD. The CDR3 loop reads CATSDGTQNTEAFF. The CDR3 region has the DNA TGTGCCACCAGTGATGGGACGCAGAACACTGAAGCTTTCTTT.

The chain joins TRBV11-2 to TRBJ2-4; D is uncertain. CDR3 length equals 11 residues. V was trimmed by 5 bases and J by 8 bases, leaving 7 bases between them. CDR1 and CDR2 from the germline V gene are SGHAT and FQNNGV. CDR3 bases: TGTGCCAGCAGCGAGCAGGACATTCAGTACTTC. Its translation is CASSEQDIQYF.

In its sample, this clone was seen a few times. The chain recombines TRBV30 with TRBJ1-4; tentative D call: TRBD1 (5 bases). The CDR3 is made up of 14 amino acids. Germline loops: CDR1 GTSNPN, CDR2 SVGIG (reference sequence). V lost 3 bases to trimming and J lost 0 bases, with 8 bases between them. The CDR3 nucleotides read TGTGCCTGGAGGACAGAACCAACTAATGAAAAACTGTTTTTT. Translation gives CAWRTEPTNEKLFF.

This clone showed up just once. CDR3 coding DNA: TGTGCCAGTACCACCACCCGGGGCTCTACTGGTGAAGCTTTCTTT. Protein: CASTTTRGSTGEAFF. This sequence joins TRBV19 and TRBJ1-1; the D gene is possibly TRBD1 (5 bases). In germline, CDR1 is LNHDA, CDR2 SQIVND (reference sequence). The CDR3 has 15 residues. Between the trimmed V and J ends, which lost 7 bases and 7 bases, there was a span of 22 bases.

The V call is TRBV2, the J call TRBJ2-5; 15 bases are a match to TRBD2. The CDR3 runs to 17 residues. V lost 6 bases to trimming and J lost 2 bases; unmatched junction nucleotides: 7. CDR1 is SNHLY and CDR2 is FYNNEI in the germline V gene. The CDR3 loop is CASSGLAGGGRQETQYF. In nucleotides, the CDR3 is TGTGCCAGCAGCGGACTAGCGGGAGGGGGAAGGCAAGAGACCCAGTACTTC.

The CDR3 reads CASSLGDRGLLNTEAFF. In nucleotides, the CDR3 is TGTGCCAGCAGCTTAGGTGACAGGGGGCTTTTGAACACTGAAGCTTTCTTT. The rearrangement links TRBV7-9 to TRBJ1-1; the match to TRBD1 covers 10 bases. The germline gives CDR1 SEHNR, CDR2 FQNEAQ (reference sequence). Trimming removed 1 base from V and 0 bases from J; junction bases left unmatched: 5. The CDR3 totals 17 residues. The full variable domain, its missing parts supplied by reference TRBV7-9 and TRBJ1-1, is DTGVSQNPRHKITKRGQNVTFRCDPISEHNRLYWYRQTLGQGPEFLTYFQNEAQLEKSRLLSDRFSAERPKGSFSTLEIQRTEQGDSAMYLCASSLGDRGLLNTEAFFGQGTRLTVV.

This chain uses TRBV28 with TRBJ2-5; D is unresolved. This CDR3 contains 11 residues. V was pared by 7 bases and J by 1 base, with 4 bases between. From germline, CDR1 is MDHEN and CDR2 SYDVKM. CDR3 sequence (DNA): TGTGCCAGCAAACTCCAAGAGACCCAGTACTTC. The encoded protein is CASKLQETQYF.

V usage is TRBV29-1 and J usage is TRBJ1-6; D unresolved. Germline CDR1 reads SQVTM; CDR2 reads ANQGSEA. V lost 0 bases to trimming and J lost 16 bases, with 1 base between them. CDR3 length: 8 residues. Written as DNA, the CDR3 is TGCAGCGTTGAAGATCTCCACTTT. This encodes CSVEDLHF.

This chain connects TRBV19 to TRBJ2-3; D is perhaps TRBD1 or TRBD2 (6 bases each). V was trimmed by 3 bases and J by 3 bases, leaving 13 bases between them. The CDR3 consists of 15 residues. CDR1 is LNHDA and CDR2 is SQIVND in the germline V gene (reference sequence). CDR3 sequence: CASSMLPGATDTQYF. CDR3 DNA: TGTGCCAGTAGTATGCTCCCGGGGGCGACAGATACGCAGTATTTT.

This rearrangement joins TRBV4-3 to TRBJ2-1, with D possibly being TRBD2 (5 bases). Germline CDR1 and CDR2: LGHNA and YSLEER. This CDR3 has 16 amino acids. Trimming took off 1 base at V and 3 bases at J, with 13 bases between the two ends. CDR3 DNA sequence: TGCGCCAGCAGCCAAGTGGAGACTACGGGCTACAATGAGCAGTTCTTC. Its translation is CASSQVETTGYNEQFF.

The chain couples TRBV7-3 to TRBJ2-2; 10 bases are shared with TRBD2. This CDR3 has 18 residues. The trim removed 2 bases at V and 7 bases at J, leaving 13 bases unmatched. The germline CDR1 and CDR2 sequences are SGHTA and FQGTGA. CDR3 residues: CASSLYLAGAPGGGELFF. CDR3 DNA: TGTGCCAGCAGCTTATACCTAGCGGGAGCGCCAGGGGGCGGGGAGCTGTTTTTT.

The V and J genes are TRBV4-1 and TRBJ1-5; D remains unclear. From germline, CDR1 is MGHRA and CDR2 YSYEKL. CDR3 length equals 18 residues. V was shortened by 1 base and J by 2 bases, with 18 bases between the two germline ends. The CDR3 protein is CASSQVPPPFRGNQPQHF. As DNA, the CDR3 is TGCGCCAGCAGCCAAGTCCCCCCACCGTTTCGGGGCAATCAGCCCCAGCATTTT.

This chain uses TRBV3-1 (or the pseudogene TRBV3-2) with TRBJ1-1, with TRBD1 as a possible D gene (5 bases). The CDR3 is made up of 12 amino acids. CDR1 is LGHDT, CDR2 YNNKEL, per germline (reference sequence). V shed 4 bases and J shed 12 bases, with 15 bases lying between them. In DNA form, the CDR3 reads TGTGCCAGCAGCCTAGGGGCGCCACCCCCTTTCTTT. Amino acids: CASSLGAPPPFF.

CDR3 residues: CASKQGRTQGEQFF. The CDR3 region has the DNA TGTGCCAGTAAACAGGGGCGAACTCAGGGTGAGCAGTTCTTC. The chain employs TRBV2 and TRBJ2-1, with 7 bases that match TRBD1. This CDR3 has 14 amino acids. V lost 9 bases and J lost 9; bases outside the gene matches: 14. Per the germline V gene, CDR1 is SNHLY and CDR2 is FYNNEI.

This sequence joins TRBV4-3 and TRBJ2-3; perhaps TRBD1 as D (6 bases). The CDR3 spans 15 residues. The germline gives CDR1 LGHNA, CDR2 YSLEER. Trimming pared 3 bases from V and 0 bases from J, leaving 10 bases between. CDR3 protein: CASSQDRSSTDTQYF. The CDR3 DNA reads as TGCGCCAGCAGCCAGGACAGATCTAGCACAGATACGCAGTATTTT.

This chain's CDR3 is CASSLEGGLWLFF. CDR3 sequence (DNA): TGTGCCAGCAGCTTAGAGGGCGGGCTTTGGCTGTTTTTT. The V call is TRBV7-9, the J call TRBJ1-4; no reliable D call. The length of the CDR3 is 13 residues. Trimming pared 1 base from V and 14 bases from J, leaving 14 bases between. Germline V gene sequence: CDR1 SEHNR, CDR2 FQNEAQ (reference sequence).

The chain employs TRBV4-3 and TRBJ2-7; D is ambiguous. V was shortened by 4 bases and J by 3 bases, with 13 bases between the two germline ends. Germline CDR1 is LGHNA and CDR2 is YSLEER. The CDR3 consists of 14 residues. For the CDR3, the DNA is TGCGCCAGCAGCCCTAAGATGCGGAACTACGAGCAGTACTTC. It codes for CASSPKMRNYEQYF.